The next 18 T cell receptor beta chains were all read from a single sample in a study of cytomegalovirus exposure and HLA in healthy donors listed by TCRdb under 2017. Library preparation employed the immunoSEQ multiplex PCR assay. A mixture of 60 forward primers for TCR Vbeta segments and 13 reverse primers for TCR Jbeta segments was used in the multiplex PCR. TCRdb carries this immuneACCESS record with in-frame sequences only. Its versions omit some clonotypes, under half of them owing to an unresolved V gene in the studies checked, with the rest unexplained. This sample lists about 130,000 clones; about 64% were detected once. 2.4% of the sample lies in the top ten. Sequenced: PBMCs. The receptors derive from a woman aged 40-49 years in good health and CMV-seronegative.

This chain connects TRBV19 to TRBJ1-2; 7 nucleotides match TRBD1. J gave up 4 bases and V 4 bases, and 9 bases lay outside the gene matches. Germline CDR1 reads LNHDA; CDR2 reads SQIVND (reference sequence). This CDR3 spans 15 amino acids. The CDR3 DNA sequence: TGTGCCAGTAGTAATCCCTGGGACAGCGGCTATGGCTACACCTTC. Translated, it gives CASSNPWDSGYGYTF.

The chain has TRBV6-5 and TRBJ1-3; D may be TRBD1 (6 bases). The CDR3 is 15 amino acids. With 6 bases removed from V and 0 bases from J, the gap between germline ends came to 12 bases. The germline gives CDR1 MNHEY, CDR2 SVGAGI. CDR3 sequence reads: CASRTTGRSGNTIYF. The CDR3 nucleotides are TGTGCCAGCAGAACCACAGGGCGCTCTGGAAACACCATATATTTT.

This chain uses TRBV7-8 with TRBJ1-4; TRBD1 is a possible D gene (6 bases). Germline CDR1 is SGHVS and CDR2 is FQNEAQ. The CDR3 length is 14 residues. Trimming took 1 base from V and 11 from J, leaving 14 bases between them. CDR3 coding DNA: TGTGCCAGCAGCTTAGTTTCACAGGGTGGCAAACTGTTTTTT. Its protein is CASSLVSQGGKLFF. The complete variable domain, with remaining parts taken from reference TRBV7-8 and TRBJ1-4, reads GAGVSQSPRYKVAKRGQDVALRCDPISGHVSLFWYQQALGQGPEFLTYFQNEAQLDKSGLPSDRFFAERPEGSVSTLKIQRTQQEDSAVYLCASSLVSQGGKLFFGSGTQLSVL.

This clone was detected a few times. The chain is built from TRBV6-6 and TRBJ2-1; tentative D call: TRBD1 (5 bases). Deletions cut 0 bases from V and 4 bases from J, with 13 bases between. The CDR3 spans 16 residues. Germline CDR1 is MNHNY and CDR2 is SVGAGI (reference sequence). The CDR3 region is CASSYSPWGGYNEQFF. CDR3 DNA sequence: TGTGCCAGCAGTTACTCCCCCTGGGGCGGATACAATGAGCAGTTCTTC.

The J gene is TRBJ2-3, the V gene TRBV7-2; 14 bases are a match to TRBD2. The CDR3 runs to 16 residues. Germline V lookup: CDR1 SGHTA, CDR2 FQGNSA. The J segment lost 5 bases and the V segment lost 5 bases, leaving 6 bases of the junction unmatched. The CDR3: CASSTGLAGGRDTQYF. The CDR3 nucleotides are TGTGCCAGCAGCACCGGACTAGCGGGGGGACGAGATACGCAGTATTTT.

In its sample, this clone was seen a few times. V is TRBV14 and J is TRBJ1-2, with D perhaps TRBD1 (6 bases). Germline CDR1 SGHDN, CDR2 FVKESK. V lost 2 bases, J lost 4 bases, and 14 bases lay in between. This CDR3 region has 15 residues. The CDR3: CASSQNTGRSYGYTF. CDR3 nucleotides: TGTGCCAGCAGCCAAAACACAGGGCGTTCCTATGGCTACACCTTC.

This clone was seen only a few times. The chain has TRBV30 and TRBJ1-6; D gene uncertain. CDR1 and CDR2 from the germline V gene are GTSNPN and SVGIG (reference sequence). The V and J ends lost 6 bases and 1 base respectively, with 7 bases between them. The CDR3 is made up of 13 amino acids. CDR3 in amino acids: CACRYSYNSPLHF. DNA of the CDR3: TGTGCCTGCCGGTATTCCTATAATTCACCCCTCCACTTT.

The sample holds a few counts of this clone. V usage is TRBV2 and J usage is TRBJ1-1; maybe TRBD1 (6 bases). CDR1 and CDR2 (germline): SNHLY, FYNNEI. V was clipped by 4 bases and J by 5 bases, with 17 bases between them. The CDR3 spans 15 residues. The CDR3 nucleotides are TGTGCCAGCAGTGGGGCAGGGGTCTGGGAGACTGAAGCTTTCTTT. Translation: CASSGAGVWETEAFF. The full variable domain, completed using reference TRBV2 and TRBJ1-1, is EPEVTQTPSHQVTQMGQEVILRCVPISNHLYFYWYRQILGQKVEFLVSFYNNEISEKSEIFDDQFSVERPDGSNFTLKIRSTKLEDSAMYFCASSGAGVWETEAFFGQGTRLTVV.

This clone was seen a handful of times. J is TRBJ1-2 and V is TRBV7-9; 8 bases are shared with TRBD1. This CDR3 contains 13 residues. CDR1 is SEHNR, CDR2 FQNEAQ, per germline (reference sequence). V lost 3 bases, J lost 8 bases, and 5 bases stayed unmatched. CDR3 coding DNA: TGTGCCAGCAGCTTCGACAGGGGTAGGGGCTACACCTTC. Encoded protein: CASSFDRGRGYTF.

The chain has TRBV6-5 and TRBJ1-2, with 10 bases matching TRBD1. Trimming cost V 6 bases and J 2 bases; bases outside gene matches: 6. The germline V gene encodes CDR1 MNHEY and CDR2 SVGAGI. The CDR3 contains 15 residues. CDR3 DNA: TGTGCCAGCAGGACTGACAGGGGGCGAAACTATGGCTACACCTTC. Translated: CASRTDRGRNYGYTF.

This clone was detected many times. V and J are TRBV7-6 and TRBJ2-3; 7 bases agree with TRBD1. This CDR3 has 14 residues. Germline loops: CDR1 SGHVS, CDR2 FNYEAQ. V lost 0 bases and J lost 3; bases outside the gene matches: 0. CDR3 protein: CASSLATGTDTQYF. CDR3 DNA sequence: TGTGCCAGCAGCTTAGCGACAGGGACAGATACGCAGTATTTT. The full variable domain, with the rest looked up from reference TRBV7-6 and TRBJ2-3, is GAGVSQSPRYKVTKRGQDVALRCDPISGHVSLYWYRQALGQGPEFLTYFNYEAQQDKSGLPNDRFSAERPEGSISTLTIQRTEQRDSAMYRCASSLATGTDTQYFGPGTRLTVL.

A few counts support this clone. V usage is TRBV7-2 and J usage is TRBJ2-7, with 9 positions matching TRBD1. The CDR3 is 14 residues long. CDR1 is SGHTA, CDR2 FQGNSA, per germline. V shed 1 base and J 2 bases; nucleotides not matched to a gene: 0. The CDR3 nucleotides are TGTGCCAGCAGCTTAGGGACAGGGGCCTACGAGCAGTACTTC. Residues: CASSLGTGAYEQYF.

The chain carries TRBV7-6 and TRBJ1-1, with TRBD1 identical over 9 bases. The CDR3 spans 13 residues. Germline CDR1 SGHVS, CDR2 FNYEAQ. The V segment lost 5 bases and the J segment 3 bases; nucleotides outside the gene matches: 1. The CDR3 sequence: CASSRTGDTEAFF. CDR3 DNA: TGTGCCAGCAGCCGGACAGGGGACACTGAAGCTTTCTTT.

This clone has just a few counts. The V call is TRBV6-5, the J call TRBJ1-2; no definite D call. CDR3 length: 14 residues. The germline V and J ends were trimmed by 0 bases and 4 bases, with 9 bases remaining between them. CDR1 and CDR2 (germline): MNHEY, SVGAGI. The CDR3 loop is CASSYSENRYGYTF. DNA for the CDR3: TGTGCCAGCAGTTACTCAGAGAACCGCTATGGCTACACCTTC.

The rearrangement links TRBV5-1 to TRBJ2-1; D possibly corresponds to TRBD2 (6 bases). Germline values: CDR1 SGHRS, CDR2 YFSETQ. Trimming took off 2 bases at V and 8 bases at J, with 20 bases between the two ends. The CDR3 extends over 16 amino acids. CDR3 residues: CASSFREPTFLHEQFF. Here the CDR3 DNA reads TGCGCCAGCAGCTTCCGGGAGCCTACCTTCCTACATGAGCAGTTCTTC.

In its sample, this clone was seen a few times. V is TRBV9 and J is TRBJ1-1; 7 bases align to TRBD1. Germline V gene sequence: CDR1 SGDLS, CDR2 YYNGEE. The CDR3 is 14 amino acids. J gave up 4 bases and V 0 bases, and 3 bases lay outside the gene matches. CDR3 in amino acids: CASSVGQGGTEAFF. CDR3 nucleotide sequence: TGTGCCAGCAGCGTAGGACAGGGTGGCACTGAAGCTTTCTTT.

In its sample, this clone was seen a few times. CDR3 DNA sequence: TGTGCCAGCAGGAGGGTGGGAGAAAAACTGTTTTTT. Its translation: CASRRVGEKLFF. This rearrangement joins TRBV19 to TRBJ1-4; D gene unclear. The V gene lost 9 bases and the J gene lost 8 bases, with 13 bases spanning the gap. Germline V gene data show CDR1 as LNHDA and CDR2 as SQIVND (reference sequence). The CDR3 has 12 residues.

The table lists this clone with a few counts. The chain is built from TRBV6-1 and TRBJ1-1, with D uncertain. CDR3 length equals 16 residues. Germline V gene sequence: CDR1 MNHNS, CDR2 SASEGT. Trimming took 2 bases from V and 1 from J, leaving 14 bases between them. Here the CDR3 reads CASSESVGLGNTEAFF. Written as DNA, the CDR3 is TGTGCCAGCAGTGAAAGCGTCGGTTTGGGGAACACTGAAGCTTTCTTT.